Reported below is one TCR beta chain. Sequencing was performed with immunoSEQ multiplex PCR; in TCRdb, only in-frame clones are kept and a portion is missing. The profile covers about 210,000 clones, with about four fifths appearing a single time and 8% to 9.5% taken by the ten largest. This entry comes from a study of blood T cell repertoires in COVID-19. Each participant's cohort was designated according to participant-reported clinical history. This CDR3 is 17 amino acids long. After removal of 0 bases from V and 0 bases from J, the junction contained 5 bases not matched to a gene. CDR1 SGHRS and CDR2 YFSETQ come from the germline V gene.

The rearrangement links TRBV5-1 to TRBJ1-1; 10 bases fit TRBD1. The receptor comes from a woman aged 45-59 years with acute COVID-19. Material: PBMCs or T cells enriched from blood (not recorded which). CDR3 bases: TGCGCCAGCAGCTTGGTGGGGACAGGGGCTATGAACACTGAAGCTTTCTTT. It codes for CASSLVGTGAMNTEAFF.